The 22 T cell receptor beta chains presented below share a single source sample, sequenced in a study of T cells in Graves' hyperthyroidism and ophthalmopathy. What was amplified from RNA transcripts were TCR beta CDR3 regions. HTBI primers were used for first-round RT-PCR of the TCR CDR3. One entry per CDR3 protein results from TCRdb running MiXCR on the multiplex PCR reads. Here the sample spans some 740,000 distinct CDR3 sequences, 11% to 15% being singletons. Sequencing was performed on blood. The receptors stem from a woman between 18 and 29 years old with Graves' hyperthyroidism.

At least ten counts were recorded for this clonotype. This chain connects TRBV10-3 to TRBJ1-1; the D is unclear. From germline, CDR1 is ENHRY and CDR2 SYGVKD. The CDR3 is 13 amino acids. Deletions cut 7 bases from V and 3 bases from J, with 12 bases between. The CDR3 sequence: CAITPAGDTEAFF. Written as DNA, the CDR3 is TGTGCCATCACCCCAGCCGGGGACACTGAAGCTTTCTTT.

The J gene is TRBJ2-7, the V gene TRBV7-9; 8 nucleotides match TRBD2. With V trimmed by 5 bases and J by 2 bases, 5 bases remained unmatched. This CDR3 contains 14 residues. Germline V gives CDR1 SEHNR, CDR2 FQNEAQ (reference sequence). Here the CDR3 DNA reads TGTGCCAGCAGCCCTAGCGGGCGGCCCTACGAGCAGTACTTC. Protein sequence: CASSPSGRPYEQYF. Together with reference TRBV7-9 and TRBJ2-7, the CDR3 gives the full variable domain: DTGVSQNPRHKITKRGQNVTFRCDPISEHNRLYWYRQTLGQGPEFLTYFQNEAQLEKSRLLSDRFSAERPKGSFSTLEIQRTEQGDSAMYLCASSPSGRPYEQYFGPGTRLTVT.

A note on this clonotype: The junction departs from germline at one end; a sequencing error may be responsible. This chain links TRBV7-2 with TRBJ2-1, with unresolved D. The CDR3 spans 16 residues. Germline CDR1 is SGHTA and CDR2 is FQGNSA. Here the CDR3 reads CASSHRHGLSYNEQLF. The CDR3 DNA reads TGTGCCAGCAGCCACAGACACGGCCTCTCCTACAATGAGCAGCTCTTC. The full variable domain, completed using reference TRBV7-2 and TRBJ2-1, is GAGVSQSPSNKVTEKGKDVELRCDPISGHTALYWYRQSLGQGLEFLIYFQGNSAPDKSGLPSDRFSAERTGGSVSTLTIQRTQQEDSAVYLCASSHRHGLSYNEQLFGPGTRLTVL.

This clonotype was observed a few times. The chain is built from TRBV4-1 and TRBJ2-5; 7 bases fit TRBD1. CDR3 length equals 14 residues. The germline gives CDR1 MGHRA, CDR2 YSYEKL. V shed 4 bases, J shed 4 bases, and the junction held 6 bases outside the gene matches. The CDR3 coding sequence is TGCGCCAGCAGCCCCACAGGGGTGAGAGAGACCCAGTACTTC. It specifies CASSPTGVRETQYF.

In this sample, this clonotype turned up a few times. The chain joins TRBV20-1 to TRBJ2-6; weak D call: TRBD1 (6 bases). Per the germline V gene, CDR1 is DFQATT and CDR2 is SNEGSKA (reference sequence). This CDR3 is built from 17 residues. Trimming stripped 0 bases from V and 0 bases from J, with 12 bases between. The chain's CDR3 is CSARDSGALSGANVLTF. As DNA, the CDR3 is TGCAGTGCTAGAGATTCAGGGGCGCTCTCTGGGGCCAACGTCCTGACTTTC.

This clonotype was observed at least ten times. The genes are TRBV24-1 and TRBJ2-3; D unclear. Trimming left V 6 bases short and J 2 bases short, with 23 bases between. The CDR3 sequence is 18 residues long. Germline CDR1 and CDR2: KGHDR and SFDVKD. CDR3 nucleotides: TGTGCCACCAGTTCTTCGACTTTATCTGGATTACTCACAGATACGCAGTATTTT. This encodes CATSSSTLSGLLTDTQYF.

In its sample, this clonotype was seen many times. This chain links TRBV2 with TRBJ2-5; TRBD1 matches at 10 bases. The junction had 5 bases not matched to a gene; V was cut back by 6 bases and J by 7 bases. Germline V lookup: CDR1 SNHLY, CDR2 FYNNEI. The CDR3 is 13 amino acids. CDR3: CASRGQGSWTQYF. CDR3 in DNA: TGTGCCAGCAGGGGACAGGGGAGTTGGACCCAGTACTTC.

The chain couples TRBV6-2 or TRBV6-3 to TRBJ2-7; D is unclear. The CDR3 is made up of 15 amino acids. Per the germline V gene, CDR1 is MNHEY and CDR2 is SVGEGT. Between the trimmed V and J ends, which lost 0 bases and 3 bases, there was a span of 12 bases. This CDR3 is CASSYSRARSYEQYF. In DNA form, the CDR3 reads TGTGCCAGCAGTTACTCCCGGGCGCGGAGCTACGAGCAGTACTTC.

The CDR3 loop reads CASSVEGQQYNEQFF. CDR3 bases: TGTGCCAGCAGCGTAGAAGGACAGCAGTACAATGAGCAGTTCTTC. This chain links TRBV9 with TRBJ2-1, with D possibly TRBD1 on 6 matching bases. Trimming removed 0 bases at V and 4 bases at J, with 11 bases between. The CDR3 sequence is 15 residues long. The germline V gene has CDR1 SGDLS and CDR2 YYNGEE. The whole variable domain, filled in from reference TRBV9 and TRBJ2-1, reads DSGVTQTPKHLITATGQRVTLRCSPRSGDLSVYWYQQSLDQGLQFLIQYYNGEERAKGNILERFSAQQFPDLHSELNLSSLELGDSALYFCASSVEGQQYNEQFFGPGTRLTVL.

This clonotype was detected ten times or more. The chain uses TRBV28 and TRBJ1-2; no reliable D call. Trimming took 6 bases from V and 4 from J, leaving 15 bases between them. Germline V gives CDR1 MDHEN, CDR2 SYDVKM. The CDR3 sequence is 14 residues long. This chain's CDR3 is CASRPTGLGYGYTF. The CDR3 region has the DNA TGTGCCAGCAGGCCCACCGGGTTGGGCTATGGCTACACCTTC.

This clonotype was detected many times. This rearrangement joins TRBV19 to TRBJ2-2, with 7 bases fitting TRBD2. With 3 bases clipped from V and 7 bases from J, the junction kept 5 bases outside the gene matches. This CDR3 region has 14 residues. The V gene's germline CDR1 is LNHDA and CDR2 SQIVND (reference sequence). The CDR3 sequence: CASSMRGNGGELFF. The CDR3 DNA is TGTGCCAGTAGTATGCGGGGGAACGGCGGGGAGCTGTTTTTT.

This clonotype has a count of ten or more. This CDR3 reads CSVEGQANTGELFF. CDR3 in DNA: TGCAGCGTTGAGGGACAGGCTAACACCGGGGAGCTGTTTTTT. The chain couples TRBV29-1 to TRBJ2-2; the match to TRBD1 covers 8 bases. The CDR3 is 14 amino acids. Germline V gene data show CDR1 as SQVTM and CDR2 as ANQGSEA. J gave up 2 bases and V 3 bases, and 2 bases lay outside the gene matches.

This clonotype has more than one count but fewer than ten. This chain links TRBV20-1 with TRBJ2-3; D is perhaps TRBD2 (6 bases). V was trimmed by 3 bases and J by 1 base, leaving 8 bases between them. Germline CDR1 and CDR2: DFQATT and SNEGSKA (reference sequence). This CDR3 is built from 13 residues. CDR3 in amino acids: CSARWGGTDTQYF. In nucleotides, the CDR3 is TGCAGTGCTAGGTGGGGGGGCACAGATACGCAGTATTTT.

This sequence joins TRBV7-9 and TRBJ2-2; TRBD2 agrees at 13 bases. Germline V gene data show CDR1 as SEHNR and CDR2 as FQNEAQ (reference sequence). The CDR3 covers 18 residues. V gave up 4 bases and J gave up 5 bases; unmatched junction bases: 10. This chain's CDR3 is CASSSTTSGRISTGELFF. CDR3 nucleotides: TGTGCCAGCAGCTCCACGACTAGCGGGAGGATTAGTACCGGGGAGCTGTTTTTT.

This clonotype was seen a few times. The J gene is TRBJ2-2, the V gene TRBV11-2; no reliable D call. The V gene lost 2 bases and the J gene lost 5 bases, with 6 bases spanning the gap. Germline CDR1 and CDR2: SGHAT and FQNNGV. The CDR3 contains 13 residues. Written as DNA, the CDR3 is TGTGCCAGCAGCTTAATTCTAACCGGGGAGCTGTTTTTT. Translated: CASSLILTGELFF.

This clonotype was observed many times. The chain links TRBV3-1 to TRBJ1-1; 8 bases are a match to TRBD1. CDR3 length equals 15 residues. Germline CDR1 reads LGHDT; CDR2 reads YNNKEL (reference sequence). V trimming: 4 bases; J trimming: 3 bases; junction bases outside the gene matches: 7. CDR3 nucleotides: TGTGCCAGCAGCCGACCGACAGGGGAGGACACTGAAGCTTTCTTT. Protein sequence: CASSRPTGEDTEAFF.

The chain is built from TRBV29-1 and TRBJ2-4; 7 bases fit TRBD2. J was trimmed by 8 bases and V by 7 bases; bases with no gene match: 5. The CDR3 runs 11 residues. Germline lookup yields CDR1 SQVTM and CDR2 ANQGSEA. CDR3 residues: CSAGEGDIQYF. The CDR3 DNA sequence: TGCAGCGCCGGGGAGGGAGACATTCAGTACTTC.

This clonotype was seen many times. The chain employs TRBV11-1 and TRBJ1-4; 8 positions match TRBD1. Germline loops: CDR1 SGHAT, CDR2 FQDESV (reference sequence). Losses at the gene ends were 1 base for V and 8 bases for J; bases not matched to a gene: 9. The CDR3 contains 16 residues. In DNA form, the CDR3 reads TGTGCCAGCAGCTTAGATTTTGGGACAGGACGCGAAAAACTGTTTTTT. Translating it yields CASSLDFGTGREKLFF. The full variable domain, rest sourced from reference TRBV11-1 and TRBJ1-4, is EAEVAQSPRYKITEKSQAVAFWCDPISGHATLYWYRQILGQGPELLVQFQDESVVDDSQLPKDRFSAERLKGVDSTLKIQPAELGDSAMYLCASSLDFGTGREKLFFGSGTQLSVL.

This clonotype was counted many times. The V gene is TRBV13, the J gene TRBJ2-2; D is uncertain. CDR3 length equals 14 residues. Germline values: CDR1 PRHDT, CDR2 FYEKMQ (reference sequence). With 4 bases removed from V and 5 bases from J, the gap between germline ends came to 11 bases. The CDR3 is CASSSPGATGELFF. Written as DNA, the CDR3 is TGTGCCAGCAGCTCCCCAGGCGCGACCGGGGAGCTGTTTTTT.

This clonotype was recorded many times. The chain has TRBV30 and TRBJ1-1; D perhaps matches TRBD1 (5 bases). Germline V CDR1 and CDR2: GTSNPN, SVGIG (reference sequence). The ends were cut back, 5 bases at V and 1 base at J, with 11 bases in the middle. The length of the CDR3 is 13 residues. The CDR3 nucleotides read TGTGCCTGGTCTCGACAGCCGAACACTGAAGCTTTCTTT. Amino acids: CAWSRQPNTEAFF. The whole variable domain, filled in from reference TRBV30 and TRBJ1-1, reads SQTIHQWPATLVQPVGSPLSLECTVEGTSNPNLYWYRQAAGRGLQLLFYSVGIGQISSEVPQNLSASRPQDRQFILSSKKLLLSDSGFYLCAWSRQPNTEAFFGQGTRLTVV.

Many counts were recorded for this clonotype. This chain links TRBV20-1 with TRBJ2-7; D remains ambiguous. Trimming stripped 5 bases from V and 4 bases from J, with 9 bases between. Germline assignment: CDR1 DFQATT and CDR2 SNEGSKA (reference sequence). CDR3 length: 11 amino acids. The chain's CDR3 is CSALVRYEQYF. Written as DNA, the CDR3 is TGCAGTGCTCTAGTGAGGTACGAGCAGTACTTC.

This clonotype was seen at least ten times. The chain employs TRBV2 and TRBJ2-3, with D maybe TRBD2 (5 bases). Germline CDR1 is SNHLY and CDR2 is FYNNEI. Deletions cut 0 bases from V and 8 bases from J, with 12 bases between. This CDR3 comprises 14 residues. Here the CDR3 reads CASSEAWTGATQYF. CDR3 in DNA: TGTGCCAGCAGTGAAGCATGGACTGGCGCTACGCAGTATTTT.